The present TCR beta chain was sequenced within a study of naive and memory T cell subsets. Study findings and constraints: Over 95% of naive TCR sequences appeared only once after error correction, unlike memory subsets.

Germline CDR1 MDHEN, CDR2 SYDVKM. V was cut by 5 bases and J by 7 bases, with 9 bases left in between. This CDR3 has 11 residues. Two oligonucleotides, mixed equimolar, formed the beta constant-region primer covering TRBC1 and TRBC2. Ligated cDNA was amplified by four rounds of PCR with nested alpha and beta constant-region primers and SP2. TCRdb processed the UMI-ligation and nested PCR reads anew with MiXCR; each CDR3 protein has one entry. The top ten hold around 3.4% of the sample, which has over 30,000 distinct CDR3 sequences, about a fifth seen once. From the second PCR step, alpha and beta chains were amplified apart. With respect to this clonotype: Its target is unknown.

The TCR was taken from a human donor in good health. The V call is TRBV28, the J call TRBJ2-7; D is undetermined. Sequenced: effector memory CD4+ T cells from blood. Specified subset: effector memory, CD45RA- CD27-. DNA of the CDR3: TGTGCCAGCAGTCCCCACCGGGAGCAGTACTTC. Its protein is CASSPHREQYF.